This TCR beta chain was retrieved from a study of response to subunit inactivated influenza vaccine. One entry per CDR3 protein, called by TCRdb with MiXCR from the RT-PCR reads. The data contain under 950,000 distinct CDR3 sequences, around 20% of them singletons. Study-wide results and limits: Authors suggested that a seasonal influenza vaccination recruits few new T cells each time.

In germline, CDR1 is SGHAT, CDR2 FQDESV (reference sequence). The CDR3 totals 18 residues. J was trimmed by 1 base and V by 2 bases; bases with no gene match: 9. Points on this clonotype: The antigen is not known.

The chain uses TRBV11-1 and TRBJ2-1, with 9 bases lining up with TRBD2. The sequences come from PBMCs from blood, collected roughly 5 days after vaccination. The TCR originated in a man between 50 and 59 years old who received an inactivated influenza vaccine. The CDR3 nucleotides are TGTGCCAGCAGCTTATTCGCTAGCGGGGCTGATTCCTACAATGAGCAGTTCTTC. It is translated as CASSLFASGADSYNEQFF.